Presented here are 29 T cell receptor beta chains from one specimen sequenced in a study of identical twins (TCRdb year 2016). Libraries were built with 5' RACE. Sequenced using an Illumina HiSeq 2000. TCRdb reworked the public reads: Q25 trimming with fastp, MiXCR clone assembly, productive beta chains retained. Here each entry gathers all rows of one CDR3 protein and keeps the most common genes and DNA. Present in this sample are 1.5 million to 2 million distinct CDR3 sequences, 32% of which were seen just once. The leading ten clones occupy less than 0.35% of the sample. Input material: cord blood. These receptors originate from a newborn girl in good health.

The chain is built from TRBV18 and TRBJ1-2; D is ambiguous. V was clipped by 0 bases and J by 3 bases, with 14 bases between them. Germline lookup yields CDR1 KGHSH and CDR2 LQKENI. The CDR3 has 16 residues. The CDR3 protein is CASSPPVAGRYYGYTF. Here the CDR3 DNA reads TGTGCCAGCTCACCACCGGTGGCAGGTCGGTACTATGGCTACACCTTC.

This clonotype was observed at least ten times. J is TRBJ2-7 and V is TRBV12-3 or TRBV12-4; D may be TRBD1 (5 bases). The V gene lost 4 bases and the J gene lost 0 bases, with 7 bases spanning the gap. The CDR3 runs 13 residues. The CDR3 protein is CASSSTVSYEQYF. Written as DNA, the CDR3 is TGTGCCAGCAGTTCGACAGTCTCCTACGAGCAGTACTTC.

This clonotype was found a few times. This chain connects TRBV27 to TRBJ2-1; no clear D gene. The CDR3 loop spans 13 amino acids. Trimming stripped 1 base from V and 1 base from J, with 2 bases between. In germline, CDR1 is MNHEY, CDR2 SMNVEV (reference sequence). The CDR3 reads CASSLFSYNEQFF. DNA of the CDR3: TGTGCCAGCAGTTTATTTTCCTACAATGAGCAGTTCTTC.

At least ten counts were recorded for this clonotype. The chain uses TRBV10-3 and TRBJ2-5, with 9 bases aligning to TRBD1. The trim removed 8 bases at V and 1 base at J, leaving 5 bases unmatched. CDR3 length: 14 residues. Per germline, CDR1 ENHRY and CDR2 SYGVKD. The DNA for the CDR3 is TGTGCCATCGGGAAGACAGGGGGCCAAGAGACCCAGTACTTC. Protein sequence: CAIGKTGGQETQYF.

The chain joins TRBV5-1 to TRBJ2-3; 7 bases map to TRBD1. The V gene's germline CDR1 is SGHRS and CDR2 YFSETQ. With V trimmed by 5 bases and J by 2 bases, 8 bases remained unmatched. The CDR3 sequence is 15 residues long. The CDR3 region has the DNA TGCGCCAGCAGAGACCAAGGGACAGCCACAGATACGCAGTATTTT. Translating it yields CASRDQGTATDTQYF.

This sequence joins TRBV9 and TRBJ2-5; D possibly corresponds to TRBD1 (5 bases). The ends were cut back, 0 bases at V and 5 bases at J, with 14 bases in the middle. Germline lookup yields CDR1 SGDLS and CDR2 YYNGEE. This CDR3 region has 15 residues. In nucleotides, the CDR3 is TGTGCCAGCAGCGTAGGGGCAGGGTTTTCGGAGACCCAGTACTTC. Translation gives CASSVGAGFSETQYF.

CDR3 residues: CASSIPQAENSPLHF. The CDR3 DNA reads as TGTGCCAGCAGCATCCCGCAGGCGGAGAATTCACCCCTCCACTTT. The chain couples TRBV7-9 to TRBJ1-6, with unresolved D. The CDR3 is 15 amino acids. With 5 bases removed from V and 7 bases from J, the gap between germline ends came to 15 bases. Per the germline V gene, CDR1 is SEHNR and CDR2 is FQNEAQ (reference sequence).

This chain uses TRBV20-1 with TRBJ2-7; 7 bases match TRBD2. The V segment lost 0 bases and the J segment 3 bases; nucleotides outside the gene matches: 2. Germline-derived CDR1 and CDR2 are DFQATT and SNEGSKA (reference sequence). This CDR3 is 13 amino acids long. CDR3 loop: CSARDLAVYEQYF. For the CDR3, the DNA is TGCAGTGCTAGAGATCTAGCGGTCTACGAGCAGTACTTC.

This clonotype appeared a few times. The gene calls are TRBV28 and TRBJ1-4; 8 bases match TRBD1. The CDR3 sequence is 16 residues long. Trimming removed 4 bases from V and 4 bases from J; junction bases left unmatched: 8. Germline values: CDR1 MDHEN, CDR2 SYDVKM. DNA for the CDR3: TGTGCCAGCAGTTCGCGAGGACAGGGCCATAATGAAAAACTGTTTTTT. Translating gives CASSSRGQGHNEKLFF.

The chain recombines TRBV12-3 or TRBV12-4 with TRBJ2-1; TRBD2 agrees at 10 bases. V lost 6 bases, J lost 2 bases, and 7 bases stayed unmatched. The CDR3 has 16 amino acids. DNA of the CDR3: TGTGCCAGCAGATCAGATAGCGGGAGGACCTACAATGAGCAGTTCTTC. Translated, it gives CASRSDSGRTYNEQFF.

This clonotype has just a few counts. As DNA, the CDR3 is TGTGCCAGCAGTAGGGACCTCCCGAACACTGAAGCTTTCTTT. Protein sequence: CASSRDLPNTEAFF. The V gene is TRBV5-6, the J gene TRBJ1-1; a possible D gene is TRBD1 (5 bases). The germline V gene has CDR1 SGHDT and CDR2 YYEEEE. Trimming shortened V by 5 bases and J by 1 base, and 12 bases separated the two germline ends. CDR3 length: 14 amino acids.

This clonotype was counted only a few times. The chain has TRBV27 and TRBJ2-3, with 10 bases that match TRBD1. Per the germline V gene, CDR1 is MNHEY and CDR2 is SMNVEV (reference sequence). The CDR3 runs to 15 residues. The trim removed 5 bases at V and 4 bases at J, leaving 6 bases unmatched. The CDR3 spells CASSPTGGRSDTQYF. CDR3 DNA sequence: TGTGCCAGCAGTCCGACAGGGGGCAGGTCAGATACGCAGTATTTT.

This chain connects TRBV25-1 to TRBJ2-1; D gene ambiguous. Germline CDR1 and CDR2: MGHDK and SYGVNS. The CDR3 extends over 15 amino acids. The V gene lost 0 bases and the J gene lost 2 bases, with 8 bases spanning the gap. The CDR3 nucleotides read TGTGCCAGCAGTGAATACCAGGCCCCCTACAATGAGCAGTTCTTC. Amino acid sequence: CASSEYQAPYNEQFF.

The chain recombines TRBV7-9 with TRBJ2-7, with D uncertain. The V gene's germline CDR1 is SEHNR and CDR2 FQNEAQ (reference sequence). The V end was cut by 2 bases, the J end by 3 bases, with 17 bases between. The CDR3 sequence is 16 residues long. CDR3 sequence: CASSLRTTFVLYEQYF. The CDR3 region has the DNA TGTGCCAGCAGCTTAAGGACCACATTTGTCCTCTACGAGCAGTACTTC.

V usage is TRBV6-1 and J usage is TRBJ1-2; TRBD1 is a possible D gene (5 bases). CDR1 and CDR2 (germline): MNHNS, SASEGT. V was shortened by 0 bases and J by 4 bases, with 9 bases between the two germline ends. There are 14 residues in the CDR3. This CDR3 is CASSEAPRAYGYTF. The DNA of the CDR3 is TGTGCCAGCAGTGAAGCCCCCAGGGCCTATGGCTACACCTTC.

This clonotype was seen a few times. The chain links TRBV24-1 to TRBJ2-1; D is unresolved. Trimming took 0 bases from V and 7 from J, leaving 6 bases between them. The CDR3 covers 13 residues. Per germline, CDR1 KGHDR and CDR2 SFDVKD. As DNA, the CDR3 is TGTGCCACCAGTGATTTGGTACGAAATGAGCAGTTCTTC. Protein product: CATSDLVRNEQFF.

The V call is TRBV6-6, the J call TRBJ1-2; D unclear. This CDR3 region has 15 residues. Germline loops: CDR1 MNHNY, CDR2 SVGAGI (reference sequence). The ends were cut back, 6 bases at V and 5 bases at J, with 19 bases in the middle. CDR3 in DNA: TGTGCCAGCAGCGTTCCAGCCCCCTCTTATTATGGCTACACCTTC. This encodes CASSVPAPSYYGYTF.

Only a few counts were recorded for this clonotype. This chain links TRBV6-6 with TRBJ1-5, with 7 positions matching TRBD1. CDR3 size: 14 residues. Germline CDR1 is MNHNY and CDR2 is SVGAGI (reference sequence). Unmatched junction bases numbered 4, after V lost 4 bases and J lost 4 bases. The CDR3 DNA reads TGTGCCAGCAGTTGGAGACAGGGTAATCAGCCCCAGCATTTT. It is translated as CASSWRQGNQPQHF.

This clonotype was seen a few times. The CDR3, as DNA: TGTGCCAGCTCACCCGGGACAGAGATCAACTATGGCTACACCTTC. Protein sequence: CASSPGTEINYGYTF. This chain connects TRBV18 to TRBJ1-2; 7 bases map to TRBD1. Losses at the gene ends were 3 bases for V and 2 bases for J; bases not matched to a gene: 6. This CDR3 is 15 amino acids long. Per the germline V gene, CDR1 is KGHSH and CDR2 is LQKENI. Looking up the rest from reference TRBV18 and TRBJ1-2 gives the full variable domain: NAGVMQNPRHLVRRRGQEARLRCSPMKGHSHVYWYRQLPEEGLKFMVYLQKENIIDESGMPKERFSAEFPKEGPSILRIQQVVRGDSAAYFCASSPGTEINYGYTFGSGTRLTVV.

V usage is TRBV5-1 and J usage is TRBJ2-1; perhaps TRBD1 as D (7 bases). This CDR3 spans 16 amino acids. CDR1 is SGHRS, CDR2 YFSETQ, per germline. V was cut by 4 bases and J by 6 bases, with 20 bases left in between. Here the CDR3 DNA reads TGCGCCAGCAGCAACTACCGGGACTCAGGGGGCAATGAGCAGTTCTTC. Protein: CASSNYRDSGGNEQFF.

The table lists this clonotype with a few counts. The chain joins TRBV29-1 to TRBJ2-7; D possibly corresponds to TRBD2 (5 bases). Deletions cut 7 bases from V and 3 bases from J, with 10 bases between. The CDR3 totals 11 residues. Per the germline V gene, CDR1 is SQVTM and CDR2 is ANQGSEA. The chain's CDR3 is CSGTRDYEQYF. The CDR3 region has the DNA TGCAGCGGTACCCGGGACTACGAGCAGTACTTC.

The chain carries TRBV28 and TRBJ2-2, with a possible D match to TRBD1 (5 bases). There are 14 residues in the CDR3. Germline CDR1 MDHEN, CDR2 SYDVKM. Trimming removed 2 bases at V and 6 bases at J, with 10 bases between. The CDR3 coding sequence is TGTGCCAGCAGTTTACCCTACAGGCCCGGGGAGCTGTTTTTT. This encodes CASSLPYRPGELFF.

The chain carries TRBV4-1 and TRBJ1-2; D is undetermined. Germline assignment: CDR1 MGHRA and CDR2 YSYEKL. The CDR3 runs 15 residues. V dropped 2 bases and J dropped 0 bases, with 10 bases sitting between them. As DNA, the CDR3 is TGCGCCAGCAGCCAACAGGTGATCGCTAACTATGGCTACACCTTC. This codes for CASSQQVIANYGYTF.

CDR3 amino acids: CATETGVDPYEQYF. In DNA form, the CDR3 reads TGTGCCACCGAGACAGGGGTCGACCCCTACGAGCAGTACTTC. The V call is TRBV24-1, the J call TRBJ2-7; 8 bases fit TRBD1. This CDR3 region has 14 residues. Germline CDR1 is KGHDR and CDR2 is SFDVKD. Germline trimming cut 9 bases from V and 2 bases from J; bases unmatched to any gene: 8.

The chain carries TRBV9 and TRBJ2-1; D is uncertain. This CDR3 spans 17 amino acids. The germline V gene encodes CDR1 SGDLS and CDR2 YYNGEE. V lost 0 bases to trimming and J lost 0 bases, with 13 bases between them. The CDR3 sequence is CASSVDPEASSYNEQFF. For the CDR3, the DNA is TGTGCCAGCAGCGTAGATCCTGAGGCTAGCTCCTACAATGAGCAGTTCTTC.

This chain uses TRBV7-8 with TRBJ2-1; 7 nucleotides match TRBD2. Germline V gene lookup returns CDR1 SGHVS and CDR2 FQNEAQ. The CDR3 sequence is 15 residues long. The junction had 7 bases not matched to a gene; V was cut back by 3 bases and J by 5 bases. The CDR3 DNA sequence: TGTGCCAGCAGCTTTCCCGGGAGGCAGAACAATGAGCAGTTCTTC. Its translation: CASSFPGRQNNEQFF.

This sequence joins TRBV20-1 and TRBJ1-1, with D maybe TRBD1 (5 bases). Trimming shortened V by 3 bases and J by 2 bases, and 13 bases separated the two germline ends. The CDR3 length is 14 residues. CDR1 is DFQATT and CDR2 is SNEGSKA in the germline V gene (reference sequence). The CDR3 DNA sequence: TGCAGTGCTAGCTGGGGGAGGGGAAACACTGAAGCTTTCTTT. As protein: CSASWGRGNTEAFF.

This clonotype has just a few counts. CDR3 nucleotide sequence: TGTGCCAGCAGTGAAGGTCGGGGGACTAGCGATCCTAGCACAGATACGCAGTATTTT. Protein sequence: CASSEGRGTSDPSTDTQYF. The V call is TRBV2, the J call TRBJ2-3; TRBD2 matches at 10 bases. Trimming removed 1 base from V and 0 bases from J; junction bases left unmatched: 10. In germline, CDR1 is SNHLY, CDR2 FYNNEI. The CDR3 covers 19 residues.

Worth noting for this clonotype: This CDR3 fails to terminate in the conserved phenylalanine or tryptophan, so it likely reflects a read error. The J gene is TRBJ1-1, the V gene TRBV6-5; 11 bases align to TRBD1. Germline V CDR1 and CDR2: MNHEY, SVGAGI. V shed 6 bases, J shed 5 bases, and the junction held 5 bases outside the gene matches. The CDR3 spans 14 residues. CDR3 DNA sequence: TGTGCCAGCAGACCCGGGACAGGGGGGACTGAAGCTTTCCTT. Protein product: CASRPGTGGTEAFL.